A selection of T cell receptor beta chains follows, all from one sample in a study of T cells in Graves' hyperthyroidism and ophthalmopathy. TCRdb fed the multiplex PCR reads into MiXCR, producing one record per CDR3 protein. Among approximately 720,000 distinct CDR3 sequences listed, 18% were seen once. Material: blood. All receptors come from a woman in her 50s with Graves' hyperthyroidism that later progressed to Graves' ophthalmopathy. Both conserved end residues are part of each CDR3. D genes are given only for firm matches. Clone size is given for some rows only: seen once, a few or many times, or a class if the clone is expanded.

V gene: TRBV7-6
D gene: .
clone size: many
J gene: TRBJ1-1
CDR3 DNA: TGTGCCAGCAGCTTAGGGTGGGTCGGGCAGAACACTGAAGCTTTCTTT
CDR3 protein: CASSLGWVGQNTEAFF

V gene: TRBV6-2/TRBV6-3
D gene: TRBD1
clone size: few
J gene: TRBJ1-5
CDR3 DNA: TGTGCCAGCAGTTACCGGGACAGGGTAATTGCTCAGCCCCAGCATTTT
CDR3 protein: CASSYRDRVIAQPQHF

V gene: TRBV7-9
D gene: .
clone size: few
J gene: TRBJ1-2
CDR3 DNA: TGTGCCAGCAGCCCGCCGACCGAGACCTATGGCTACACCTTC
CDR3 protein: CASSPPTETYGYTF

V gene: TRBV10-2
D gene: .
clone size: .
J gene: TRBJ2-7
CDR3 DNA: TGCGCCAGCAGTGAGTTTCTCACAGGGACCTACGAGCAGTACTTC
CDR3 protein: CASSEFLTGTYEQYF

V gene: TRBV28
D gene: .
clone size: few
J gene: TRBJ1-2
CDR3 DNA: TGTGCCAGCAGTAGACAGGTCGGGGTCTATGGCTACACCTTC
CDR3 protein: CASSRQVGVYGYTF

V gene: TRBV5-6
D gene: .
clone size: .
J gene: TRBJ1-2
CDR3 DNA: TGTGCCAGCAGCTTGGGTCAGTCGGGGATTAACTATGGCTACACCTTC
CDR3 protein: CASSLGQSGINYGYTF

V gene: TRBV9
D gene: .
clone size: .
J gene: TRBJ1-1
CDR3 DNA: TGTGCCAGCGGCGGGGGCTCTGAAGCTTTCTTT
CDR3 protein: CASGGGSEAFF

V gene: TRBV20-1
D gene: .
clone size: many
J gene: TRBJ2-7
CDR3 DNA: TGCAGTGCTAGCCCCGGGGGGCTCTACGAGCAGTACTTC
CDR3 protein: CSASPGGLYEQYF

V gene: TRBV5-4
D gene: .
clone size: .
J gene: TRBJ1-3
CDR3 DNA: TGTGTCAGCAGCTTGGGGGGGCAGGGGACTGGAAACACCATATATTTT
CDR3 protein: CVSSLGGQGTGNTIYF

V gene: TRBV20-1
D gene: TRBD2
clone size: .
J gene: TRBJ2-1
CDR3 DNA: TGCAGTGCTGGCGGGGGGGCGATTATTAATGAGCAGTTCTTC
CDR3 protein: CSAGGGAIINEQFF

V gene: TRBV9
D gene: .
clone size: few
J gene: TRBJ2-7
CDR3 DNA: TGTGCCAGCAGCGCCCTAGGGGGTTTCTTCGAGCAGTACTTC
CDR3 protein: CASSALGGFFEQYF

V gene: TRBV5-1
D gene: TRBD1
clone size: many
J gene: TRBJ1-2
CDR3 DNA: TGCGCCAGCAGCTCCCCGGGACAGGGGGCCTATGGCTACACCTTC
CDR3 protein: CASSSPGQGAYGYTF

V gene: TRBV6-1
D gene: TRBD1
clone size: few
J gene: TRBJ1-2
CDR3 DNA: TGTGCCAGCAGTGAACGGACAGGGGGCGCGGGTGGCTACACCTTC
CDR3 protein: CASSERTGGAGGYTF

V gene: TRBV12-3/TRBV12-4
D gene: .
clone size: .
J gene: TRBJ2-3
CDR3 DNA: TGTGCCAGCAGTTTAAACCCAGGATACTCTAATACGCAGTATTTT
CDR3 protein: CASSLNPGYSNTQYF

V gene: TRBV18
D gene: TRBD1
clone size: .
J gene: TRBJ1-1
CDR3 DNA: TGTGCCAGCTCACCGGGACAGGGACGTTGGACTGAAGCTTTCTTT
CDR3 protein: CASSPGQGRWTEAFF

V gene: TRBV5-1
D gene: .
clone size: many
J gene: TRBJ2-7
CDR3 DNA: TGCGCCAGCAGCAGGGGGTCAGTACGCGAGCAGTACTTC
CDR3 protein: CASSRGSVREQYF

V gene: TRBV2
D gene: TRBD1
clone size: many
J gene: TRBJ1-5
CDR3 DNA: TGTGCCAGCAGTGAAGCGAAACAGGGGTCTGGGGGCAATCAGCCCCAGCATTTT
CDR3 protein: CASSEAKQGSGGNQPQHF

V gene: TRBV5-8
D gene: TRBD1
clone size: few
J gene: TRBJ1-4
CDR3 DNA: TGTGCCAGCAGCCCTGACAGGGGGCGGTTTTACGAAAAACTGTTTTTT
CDR3 protein: CASSPDRGRFYEKLFF

V gene: TRBV20-1
D gene: .
clone size: few
J gene: TRBJ2-3
CDR3 DNA: TGCAGTGCTAGAGATGAAGCGCCGACAGATACGCAGTATTTT
CDR3 protein: CSARDEAPTDTQYF

V gene: TRBV6-6
D gene: TRBD2
clone size: many
J gene: TRBJ2-7
CDR3 DNA: TGTGCCAGCAGTTACATAGCTAGCGGGGGCCGTCGCTCCTACGAGCAGTACTTC
CDR3 protein: CASSYIASGGRRSYEQYF

V gene: TRBV5-1
D gene: .
clone size: .
J gene: TRBJ1-1
CDR3 DNA: TGCGCCAGCAGCTTAATTACCCCATTAAAACAGGAACCGAACACTGAAGCTTTCTTT
CDR3 protein: CASSLITPLKQEPNTEAFF

V gene: TRBV10-3
D gene: TRBD1
clone size: .
J gene: TRBJ2-7
CDR3 DNA: TGTGCCATCAAGACAGGGTGGGCAGGCAACGAGCAGTACTTC
CDR3 protein: CAIKTGWAGNEQYF

V gene: TRBV4-1
D gene: .
clone size: .
J gene: TRBJ1-3
CDR3 DNA: TGCGCCAGCAGGGCGACGGCCTCTGGAAACACCATATATTTT
CDR3 protein: CASRATASGNTIYF

V gene: TRBV12-3/TRBV12-4
D gene: TRBD2
clone size: .
J gene: TRBJ2-5
CDR3 DNA: TGTGCCAGCAGTTTTTCAGCGGGGGGGAAACAAGAGACCCAGTACTTC
CDR3 protein: CASSFSAGGKQETQYF

V gene: TRBV30
D gene: .
clone size: many
J gene: TRBJ1-1
CDR3 DNA: TGTGCCTGGCGACCGAGAAACCCTGAAGCTTTCTTT
CDR3 protein: CAWRPRNPEAFF

V gene: TRBV7-2
D gene: TRBD2
clone size: once
J gene: TRBJ2-1
CDR3 DNA: TGTGCCAGCAGCTCCCGACTAGCGGGGTACAATGAGCAGTTCTTC
CDR3 protein: CASSSRLAGYNEQFF

V gene: TRBV7-8
D gene: .
clone size: many
J gene: TRBJ1-4
CDR3 DNA: TGTGCCAGCAGCTTAGGGCTTCCCAGGGGCGCCCCATATGAAAAACTGTTTTTT
CDR3 protein: CASSLGLPRGAPYEKLFF

V gene: TRBV7-9
D gene: TRBD1
clone size: few
J gene: TRBJ1-4
CDR3 DNA: TGTGCCAGCAGCTTAGCCACAGGGGGAAAACTGTTTTTT
CDR3 protein: CASSLATGGKLFF

V gene: TRBV29-1
D gene: .
clone size: .
J gene: TRBJ1-2
CDR3 DNA: TGCAGCGTTGAAGTGCCCCCGGGGATAGGATGGGGCTACACCTTC
CDR3 protein: CSVEVPPGIGWGYTF

V gene: TRBV5-1
D gene: .
clone size: .
J gene: TRBJ2-5
CDR3 DNA: TGCGCCAGCAGTAACCGATTCGTGGGCCTAGTAAAGACCCAGTACTTC
CDR3 protein: CASSNRFVGLVKTQYF

V gene: TRBV2
D gene: TRBD2
clone size: many
J gene: TRBJ2-3
CDR3 DNA: TGTGCCAGCAGTCGGACTAGCGGGGGCCATATTAGTAGCACAGATACGCAGTATTTT
CDR3 protein: CASSRTSGGHISSTDTQYF

V gene: TRBV6-2/TRBV6-3
D gene: .
clone size: .
J gene: TRBJ2-2
CDR3 DNA: TGTGCCAGTAGAAGCGGGACAGCGAACACCGGGGAGCTGTTTTTT
CDR3 protein: CASRSGTANTGELFF

V gene: TRBV9
D gene: .
clone size: .
J gene: TRBJ1-2
CDR3 DNA: TGTGCCAGCAGCGTAGACAGGTTCACAACCTATGGCTACACCTTC
CDR3 protein: CASSVDRFTTYGYTF

V gene: TRBV27
D gene: TRBD1
clone size: few
J gene: TRBJ1-5
CDR3 DNA: TGTGCCAGCAGTTTATTAGGGACAGGGGAGAATCAGCCCCAGCATTTT
CDR3 protein: CASSLLGTGENQPQHF

V gene: TRBV12-3/TRBV12-4
D gene: .
clone size: many
J gene: TRBJ2-1
CDR3 DNA: TGTGCCAGCAGTTTTGGTCTAGCGCGTGAGCAGTTCTTC
CDR3 protein: CASSFGLAREQFF

V gene: TRBV6-1
D gene: .
clone size: many
J gene: TRBJ1-1
CDR3 DNA: TGTGCCAGCAGTCGTTGGAATGGGAACACTGAAGCTTTCTTT
CDR3 protein: CASSRWNGNTEAFF

V gene: TRBV12-5
D gene: .
clone size: many
J gene: TRBJ2-7
CDR3 DNA: TGTGCTAGTGGTTTGTCGGGGGCCAAATACTACGAGCAGTACTTC
CDR3 protein: CASGLSGAKYYEQYF

V gene: TRBV20-1
D gene: TRBD2
clone size: .
J gene: TRBJ2-3
CDR3 DNA: TGCAGTGCGTATACCGGGACTAGCCCCACAGATACGCAGTATTTT
CDR3 protein: CSAYTGTSPTDTQYF

V gene: TRBV7-9
D gene: TRBD1
clone size: many
J gene: TRBJ2-3
CDR3 DNA: TGTGCCAGCAGCTCAAGGGACAGGGTTACAGATACGCAGTATTTT
CDR3 protein: CASSSRDRVTDTQYF

V gene: TRBV15
D gene: .
clone size: .
J gene: TRBJ1-6
CDR3 DNA: TGTGCCACCAGCAGAGCACAGAGCTCCTATAATTCACCCCTCCACTTT
CDR3 protein: CATSRAQSSYNSPLHF

V gene: TRBV29-1
D gene: .
clone size: .
J gene: TRBJ1-2
CDR3 DNA: TGCAGCGTTGAAGATCGGTCAGATTCCGGCAGTGGCTACACCTTC
CDR3 protein: CSVEDRSDSGSGYTF

V gene: TRBV30
D gene: .
clone size: few
J gene: TRBJ2-3
CDR3 DNA: TGTGCCTGGGCTGGGACAGATACGCAGTATTTT
CDR3 protein: CAWAGTDTQYF

V gene: TRBV5-1
D gene: .
clone size: few
J gene: TRBJ1-4
CDR3 DNA: TGCGCCAGCAGCCCCACACCCGGAGGGACTAATGAAAAACTGTTTTTT
CDR3 protein: CASSPTPGGTNEKLFF

V gene: TRBV7-9
D gene: .
clone size: .
J gene: TRBJ2-7
CDR3 DNA: TGTGCCAGCAGCTTACCAAGAGGGGGTGTGGACGAGCAGTACTTC
CDR3 protein: CASSLPRGGVDEQYF